This T cell receptor (beta chain) was sequenced in a study of shared clonotypes between healthy human individuals. Study-level results: Clonotype sharing among donors was thought likely to change with sequencing depth.

CD45RO negativity and positive selection for CCR7 defined naive CD8 cells, a population that excluded terminally differentiated effector memory CD45RA+ cells. Turning to this clone: Its antigen is still unknown.

The assay used deep level. Per the original data handling: Filtering was not the same, since immunoSEQ gave junction-only sequences without quality scores. Sequenced by immunoSEQ multiplex PCR; TCRdb stores in-frame clones only, minus some. The V and J calls and clone size are taken from that table; D and trimming were inferred from the DNA. In the table there are 550,000 to 600,000 clones, more than 95% of which are singletons. The CDR3 totals 15 residues. Germline CDR1 reads MNHEY; CDR2 reads SMNVEV (reference sequence). V lost 5 bases and J lost 5; bases outside the gene matches: 12. This TCR was recovered from a young man in good health. Material: naive CD8+ T cells sorted from blood. The chain is built from TRBV27 and TRBJ2-7, with 7 bases that match TRBD1. CDR3 region: CASSLRQGTINEQYF. The CDR3 region has the DNA TGTGCCAGCAGTCTTCGACAGGGTACCATCAACGAGCAGTACTTC.